The rows below give T cell receptor beta chains drawn from one sample of a study of shared clonotypes between healthy human individuals. Here immunoSEQ multiplex PCR was the method, and the copy in TCRdb shows in-frame clones only, minus some. This sample has 2 million to 2.5 million clones; about 95% occur once, and the top ten carry 0.85% to 1.3%. The sample consisted of naive CD8+ T cells sorted from blood. These receptors originate from a man between 18 and 29 years old in good health. CDR3s leave out the opening cysteine and the closing phenylalanine or tryptophan. Fields, in order: J gene, V gene, CDR3 protein.

TRBJ2-7 | TRBV13 | ASNPGLSYEQY
TRBJ2-7 | TRBV6-1 | ASSEAQKSTYEQY
TRBJ2-3 | TRBV6-5 | ASSYSGGSADTQY
TRBJ2-2 | TRBV4-3 | ASSQESGRDSGELF
TRBJ1-6 | TRBV27 | ASILTENNSPLH
TRBJ2-7 | TRBV19 | ASSVAGEDYEQY
TRBJ1-5 | TRBV27 | ASSPYRGGNQPQH
TRBJ2-1 | TRBV9 | ASSAGGFEEQF
TRBJ2-7 | TRBV19 | ASSPGGAYEQY
TRBJ1-6 | TRBV4-2 | ASSQTLTGAPDSPLH
TRBJ2-3 | TRBV5-8 | ASSSGTSRTDTQY
TRBJ2-3 | TRBV9 | ASSVVSGGNTDTQY
TRBJ2-1 | TRBV6-5 | ASRPRDSTYNEQF
TRBJ2-7 | TRBV4-3 | ASSQARRWTATYEQY
TRBJ1-1 | TRBV5-1 | ASSFEGLEAF